Following are 18 T cell receptor beta chains from one sample sequenced in a study of T cell clonotyping in hematopoietic cell transplantation. TCRdb's copy holds only in-frame clones and misses some; the assay was immunoSEQ multiplex PCR. Found here are fewer than 50,000 clones, about nine tenths of them singletons; the top ten hold 5.9%. The time point denotes: recipient sample about 28 days before transplant, after cytoreduction. This sample comprised peripheral blood mononuclear cells, obtained before stem cell transplant. The receptors were sampled from a man aged 60 to 69 with biphenotypic leukemia. Some clones in this sample may be carry-over from other donors' samples.

V and J are TRBV7-9 and TRBJ1-2; 8 nucleotides match TRBD1. J was trimmed by 8 bases and V by 1 base; bases with no gene match: 15. This CDR3 comprises 17 residues. Germline assignment: CDR1 SEHNR and CDR2 FQNEAQ (reference sequence). The CDR3 reads CASSLVYGSGQGDGYTF. The CDR3 region has the DNA TGTGCCAGCAGCTTAGTTTACGGGTCTGGACAGGGAGACGGCTACACCTTC.

The table lists this clone with a few counts. V and J are TRBV28 and TRBJ1-2; no reliable D call. Germline lookup yields CDR1 MDHEN and CDR2 SYDVKM. The CDR3 runs 13 residues. Trimming took 5 bases from V and 4 from J, leaving 11 bases between them. The CDR3 protein is CASSPADLYGYTF. DNA for the CDR3: TGTGCCAGCAGTCCCGCGGACCTCTATGGCTACACCTTC.

V usage is TRBV28 and J usage is TRBJ1-2, with no clear D. This CDR3 has 12 amino acids. V was pared by 2 bases and J by 4 bases, with 5 bases between. Germline CDR1 and CDR2: MDHEN and SYDVKM. In DNA form, the CDR3 reads TGTGCCAGCAGTTTACTCGGCTATGGCTACACCTTC. This translates into CASSLLGYGYTF.

The chain carries TRBV28 and TRBJ2-7, with D uncertain. Deletions cut 6 bases from V and 2 bases from J, with 14 bases between. Germline CDR1 is MDHEN and CDR2 is SYDVKM. CDR3 size: 14 residues. The CDR3 loop is CASSRPNTAYEQYF. CDR3 sequence (DNA): TGTGCCAGCAGCCGACCAAATACAGCCTACGAGCAGTACTTC.

J is TRBJ2-1 and V is TRBV6-4, with 7 bases identical to TRBD2. The V segment lost 8 bases and the J segment 1 base; nucleotides outside the gene matches: 8. This CDR3 has 15 amino acids. CDR1 is MRHNA and CDR2 is SNTAGT in the germline V gene. CDR3 DNA: TGTGCCAGCTCAAAGACGGGGGGTTCCTACAATGAGCAGTTCTTC. Translated, it gives CASSKTGGSYNEQFF.

The V gene is TRBV9, the J gene TRBJ2-6; no definite D call. CDR1 and CDR2 (germline): SGDLS, YYNGEE. The CDR3 consists of 13 residues. Trimming took 3 bases from V and 2 from J, leaving 3 bases between them. The CDR3 loop reads CASSGAGANVLTF. CDR3 DNA: TGTGCCAGCAGCGGAGCTGGGGCCAACGTCCTGACTTTC.

This sequence joins TRBV13 and TRBJ2-7; D might be TRBD1 (7 bases). V gave up 2 bases and J gave up 6 bases, with 14 bases separating them. This CDR3 is built from 14 residues. Germline V CDR1 and CDR2: PRHDT, FYEKMQ (reference sequence). The CDR3 DNA is TGTGCCAGCAGCTTAAACAGGGGAGGTGGCGAGCAGTACTTC. Amino acids: CASSLNRGGGEQYF.

The V and J genes are TRBV6-1 and TRBJ2-1, with TRBD1 identical over 8 bases. Trimming cost V 7 bases and J 1 base; bases outside gene matches: 6. CDR3 size: 15 residues. Germline loops: CDR1 MNHNS, CDR2 SASEGT. The DNA for the CDR3 is TGTGCCAGCACGGTTCAGGGGGCATCCTACAATGAGCAGTTCTTC. As protein: CASTVQGASYNEQFF.

This clone was detected only once. J is TRBJ1-2 and V is TRBV5-1, with TRBD1 matching over 9 bases. Germline CDR1 is SGHRS and CDR2 is YFSETQ. The CDR3 sequence is 16 residues long. Trimming took 0 bases from V and 6 from J; bases not matched to a gene: 9. The CDR3 is CASSLAGQGGINGYTF. The CDR3 bases are TGCGCCAGCAGCTTGGCGGGACAGGGAGGTATCAATGGCTACACCTTC.

This chain uses TRBV5-1 with TRBJ2-7; D gene ambiguous. Germline V gene lookup returns CDR1 SGHRS and CDR2 YFSETQ. Trimming left V 4 bases short and J 0 bases short, with 11 bases between. The CDR3 spans 14 residues. CDR3 DNA sequence: TGCGCCAGCAGCCCCCGACCGAGCTCCTACGAGCAGTACTTC. This translates into CASSPRPSSYEQYF.

The rearrangement links TRBV28 to TRBJ2-7; 9 bases agree with TRBD2. CDR3 size: 20 residues. The germline gives CDR1 MDHEN, CDR2 SYDVKM. V lost 5 bases, J lost 3 bases, and 23 bases stayed unmatched. In nucleotides, the CDR3 is TGTGCCAGCAGTCCCACCCCGGGACAGTTAACCGGGACTAGCCACTACGAGCAGTACTTC. Translated, it gives CASSPTPGQLTGTSHYEQYF.

The rearrangement uses TRBV28 and TRBJ2-7; possible D gene TRBD1, 6 bases. The length of the CDR3 is 13 residues. The V end lost 6 bases, the J end lost 3 bases, and 12 bases lay between the germline ends. Germline loops: CDR1 MDHEN, CDR2 SYDVKM. The chain's CDR3 is CASSRTAFYEQYF. The CDR3 bases are TGTGCCAGCAGCAGGACAGCGTTCTACGAGCAGTACTTC. Combining the CDR3 with reference TRBV28 and TRBJ2-7 gives the whole variable domain DVKVTQSSRYLVKRTGEKVFLECVQDMDHENMFWYRQDPGLGLRLIYFSYDVKMKEKGDIPEGYSVSREKKERFSLILESASTNQTSMYLCASSRTAFYEQYFGPGTRLTVT.

This chain uses TRBV4-1 with TRBJ2-5, with 12 bases matching TRBD2. The CDR3 covers 20 residues. Per germline, CDR1 MGHRA and CDR2 YSYEKL. V lost 0 bases to trimming and J lost 2 bases; unmatched junction nucleotides: 13. DNA for the CDR3: TGCGCCAGCAGCCAAGATCGTTACCCCAGGACTAGCGGGGATCAAGAGACCCAGTACTTC. Translation: CASSQDRYPRTSGDQETQYF.

In the case of this clone: At one end the junction does not follow the germline gene, possibly because of a read error. The chain is built from TRBV7-9 and TRBJ1-2, with TRBD1 matching over 12 bases. The CDR3 length is 15 residues. Germline V gene data show CDR1 as SEHNR and CDR2 as FQNEAQ (reference sequence). The chain's CDR3 is CASSIAGTGGRFYTF. The CDR3 DNA is TGTGCCAGCAGCATAGCCGGGACAGGGGGCCGGTTCTACACCTTC. Complete variable domain (other parts from reference TRBV7-9 and TRBJ1-2): DTGVSQNPRHKITKRGQNVTFRCDPISEHNRLYWYRQTLGQGPEFLTYFQNEAQLEKSRLLSDRFSAERPKGSFSTLEIQRTEQGDSAMYLCASSIAGTGGRFYTFGSGTRLTVV.

The chain has TRBV19 and TRBJ1-5, with 10 bases aligning to TRBD1. The CDR3 spans 19 residues. With V trimmed by 3 bases and J by 2 bases, 13 bases remained unmatched. Germline loops: CDR1 LNHDA, CDR2 SQIVND (reference sequence). The CDR3 coding sequence is TGTGCCAGTAGTATCATGACAGGGGGCGCCGAAATTGGCAATCAGCCCCAGCATTTT. Translating it yields CASSIMTGGAEIGNQPQHF.

J is TRBJ2-3 and V is TRBV6-6; no reliable D call. The CDR3 totals 16 residues. The germline V gene has CDR1 MNHNY and CDR2 SVGAGI (reference sequence). V dropped 7 bases and J dropped 1 base, with 18 bases sitting between them. The CDR3, as DNA: TGTGCCAGCATCCGAGGAGCCTCACCGGGCACAGATACGCAGTATTTT. Protein sequence: CASIRGASPGTDTQYF.

The rearrangement links TRBV19 to TRBJ2-7; 12 nucleotides line up with TRBD1. The CDR3 runs 17 residues. Trimming removed 5 bases from V and 7 bases from J; junction bases left unmatched: 15. Germline values: CDR1 LNHDA, CDR2 SQIVND (reference sequence). CDR3 amino acids: CASSRMGQGASLGEQYF. CDR3 bases: TGTGCCAGTAGTCGGATGGGACAGGGGGCTTCGTTGGGTGAGCAGTACTTC.

The CDR3 loop reads CAWSLTTVDQPQHF. CDR3 bases: TGTGCCTGGAGCTTAACGACAGTAGATCAGCCCCAGCATTTT. V usage is TRBV30 and J usage is TRBJ1-5, with TRBD1 as a possible D gene (5 bases). CDR1 is GTSNPN, CDR2 SVGIG, per germline (reference sequence). The CDR3 totals 14 residues. Deletions cut 3 bases from V and 5 bases from J, with 14 bases between. The full variable domain, in which reference TRBV30 and TRBJ1-5 provide the parts outside the CDR3, is SQTIHQWPATLVQPVGSPLSLECTVEGTSNPNLYWYRQAAGRGLQLLFYSVGIGQISSEVPQNLSASRPQDRQFILSSKKLLLSDSGFYLCAWSLTTVDQPQHFGDGTRLSIL.